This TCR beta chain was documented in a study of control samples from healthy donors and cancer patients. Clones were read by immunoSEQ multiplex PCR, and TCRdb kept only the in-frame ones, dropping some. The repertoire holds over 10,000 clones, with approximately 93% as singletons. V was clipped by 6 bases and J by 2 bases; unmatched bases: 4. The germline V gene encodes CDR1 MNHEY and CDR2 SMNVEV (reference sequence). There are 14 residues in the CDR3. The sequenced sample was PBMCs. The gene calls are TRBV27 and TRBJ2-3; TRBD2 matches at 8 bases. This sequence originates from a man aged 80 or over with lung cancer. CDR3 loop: CASRIAGNTDTQYF. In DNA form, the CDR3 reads TGTGCCAGCAGGATAGCGGGGAACACAGATACGCAGTATTTT.